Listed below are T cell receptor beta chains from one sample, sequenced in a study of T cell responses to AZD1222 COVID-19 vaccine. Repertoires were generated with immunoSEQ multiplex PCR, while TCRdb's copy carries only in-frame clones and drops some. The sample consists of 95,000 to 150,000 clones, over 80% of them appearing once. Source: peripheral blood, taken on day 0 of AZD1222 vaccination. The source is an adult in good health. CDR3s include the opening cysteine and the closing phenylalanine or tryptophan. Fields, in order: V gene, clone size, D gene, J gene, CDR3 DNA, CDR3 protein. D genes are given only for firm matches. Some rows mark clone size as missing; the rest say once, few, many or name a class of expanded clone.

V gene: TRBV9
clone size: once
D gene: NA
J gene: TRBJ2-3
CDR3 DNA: TGTGCCAGCAGCGTCACCCCCTCTACAGATACGCAGTATTTT
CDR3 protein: CASSVTPSTDTQYF

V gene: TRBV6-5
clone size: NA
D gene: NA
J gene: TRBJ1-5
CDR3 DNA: TGTGCCAGCAGTTATGGAGGGGGAAGCAATCAGCCCCAGCATTTT
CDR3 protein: CASSYGGGSNQPQHF

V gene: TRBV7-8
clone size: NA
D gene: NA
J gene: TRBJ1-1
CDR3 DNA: TGTGCCAGCAGCCCCCAGAACACTGAAGCTTTCTTT
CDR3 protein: CASSPQNTEAFF

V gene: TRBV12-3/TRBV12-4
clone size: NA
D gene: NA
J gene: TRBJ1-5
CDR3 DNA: TGTGCCAGCAGTTTAAAAGAGGATCAGCCCCAGCATTTT
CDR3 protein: CASSLKEDQPQHF

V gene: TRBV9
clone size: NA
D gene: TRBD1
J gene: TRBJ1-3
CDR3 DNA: TGTGCCAGCAGCGGACAGGGTTCATTTGGAAACACCATATATTTT
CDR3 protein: CASSGQGSFGNTIYF

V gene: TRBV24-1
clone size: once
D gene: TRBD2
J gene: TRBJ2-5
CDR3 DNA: TGTGCCACCAGTGAATCACCACTAGCGGGAGGGCCGGAGACCCAGTACTTC
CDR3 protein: CATSESPLAGGPETQYF

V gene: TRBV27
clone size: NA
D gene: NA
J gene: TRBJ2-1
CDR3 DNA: TGTGCCAGCAGTCTTCCCTACAATGAGCAGTTCTTC
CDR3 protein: CASSLPYNEQFF

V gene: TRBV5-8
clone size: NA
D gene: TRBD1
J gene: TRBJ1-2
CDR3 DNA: TGTGCCAGCAGCTTGGTCGGCCAGGGGGTCGGCTACACCTTC
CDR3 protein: CASSLVGQGVGYTF

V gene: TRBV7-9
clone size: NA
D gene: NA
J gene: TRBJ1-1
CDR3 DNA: TGTGCCAGCAGCGCCCAGCGGACCGCTGAAGCTTTCTTT
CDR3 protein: CASSAQRTAEAFF

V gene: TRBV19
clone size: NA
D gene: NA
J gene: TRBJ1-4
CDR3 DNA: TGTGCCAGTAGTGCCGGGACGGTAGTTGAAAAACTGTTTTTT
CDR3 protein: CASSAGTVVEKLFF

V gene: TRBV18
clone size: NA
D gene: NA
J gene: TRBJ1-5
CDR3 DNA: TGTGCCAGCTCACCGCAGAATAGCAATCAGCCCCAGCATTTT
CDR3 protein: CASSPQNSNQPQHF

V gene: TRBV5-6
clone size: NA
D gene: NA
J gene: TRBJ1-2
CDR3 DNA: TGTGCCAGCAGCCTAGGACAGAACTATGGCTACACCTTC
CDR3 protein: CASSLGQNYGYTF

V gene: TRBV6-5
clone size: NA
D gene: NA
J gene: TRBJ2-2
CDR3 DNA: TGTGCCAGCATCAAGCAGGGTCCCGGGGAGCTGTTTTTT
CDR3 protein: CASIKQGPGELFF

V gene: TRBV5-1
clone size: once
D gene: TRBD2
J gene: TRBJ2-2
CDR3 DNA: TGCGCCAGCAGCTTGGCACTAGCGGGAGGGAACACCGGGGAGCTGTTTTTT
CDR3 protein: CASSLALAGGNTGELFF

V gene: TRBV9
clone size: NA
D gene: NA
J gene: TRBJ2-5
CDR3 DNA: TGTGCCAGCAGCGCCCGACTAGGAGGGCAAGAGACCCAGTACTTC
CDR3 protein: CASSARLGGQETQYF

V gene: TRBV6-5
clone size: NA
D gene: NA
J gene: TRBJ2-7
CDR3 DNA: TGTGCCAGCAGCCGTTCCGAGACAGGAGGGTACGAGCAGTACTTC
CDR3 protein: CASSRSETGGYEQYF

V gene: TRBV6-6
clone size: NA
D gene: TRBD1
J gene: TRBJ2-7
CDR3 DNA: TGTGCCAGCAGTCAGACAGGGGGCATTGGGGCTACCTACGAGCAGTACTTC
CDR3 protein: CASSQTGGIGATYEQYF

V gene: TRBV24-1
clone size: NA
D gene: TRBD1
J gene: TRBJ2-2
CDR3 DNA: TGTGCCACCGAAACCAAAGAGAGCAGGGGGCGGTGCACCGGGGAGCTGTTTTTT
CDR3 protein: CATETKESRGRCTGELFF

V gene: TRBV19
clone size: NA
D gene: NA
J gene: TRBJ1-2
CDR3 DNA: TGTGCCAGTAGTTTAGGGCTGGGACGCGGGAGCTACACCTTC
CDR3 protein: CASSLGLGRGSYTF

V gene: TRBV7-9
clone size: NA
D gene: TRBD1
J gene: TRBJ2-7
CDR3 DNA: TGTGCCAGCAGCTTAATGGGACAGGGGACGTACGAGCAGTACTTC
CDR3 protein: CASSLMGQGTYEQYF

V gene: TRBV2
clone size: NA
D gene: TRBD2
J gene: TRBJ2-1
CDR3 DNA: TGTGCCAGCAGTGAACTTGACGGGGGGGTCTACAATGAGCAGTTCTTC
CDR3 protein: CASSELDGGVYNEQFF

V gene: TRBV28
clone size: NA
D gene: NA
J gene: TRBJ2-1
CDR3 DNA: TGTGCCAGCACCCTAGACAGTGTCCCCGCAGGTGAGCAGTTCTTC
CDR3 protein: CASTLDSVPAGEQFF

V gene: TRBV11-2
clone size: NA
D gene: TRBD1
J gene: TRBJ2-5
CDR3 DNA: TGTGCCAGCAGCGTCCGGGACAGGGAATGGGAGACCCAGTACTTC
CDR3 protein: CASSVRDREWETQYF

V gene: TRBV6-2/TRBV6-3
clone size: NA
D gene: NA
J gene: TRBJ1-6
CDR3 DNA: TGTGCCAGCAGCCCCCTCCCGGGAGGGGCGGAGTGGAATTCACCCCTCCACTTT
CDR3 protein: CASSPLPGGAEWNSPLHF

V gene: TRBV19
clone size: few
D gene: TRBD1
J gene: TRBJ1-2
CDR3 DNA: TGTGCCAGTTGGGACAGGGCTAACTATGGCTACACCTTC
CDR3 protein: CASWDRANYGYTF

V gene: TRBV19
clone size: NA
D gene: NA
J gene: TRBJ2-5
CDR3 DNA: TGTGCCAGTAGTATTAGACTAGGTAGGGAGACCCAGTACTTC
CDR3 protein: CASSIRLGRETQYF